These 6 T cell receptor beta chains originate from one sample sequenced in a study of blood T cell repertoires in COVID-19. Sequenced by immunoSEQ multiplex PCR; TCRdb stores in-frame clones only, minus some. The sample carries 250,000 to 400,000 clones, about 87% recorded once. Sequenced: peripheral blood. The receptors were sampled from a young woman with COVID-19, enrolled during active disease.

V is TRBV5-6 and J is TRBJ1-2; 7 nucleotides line up with TRBD1. The CDR3 is 13 residues long. Germline V lookup: CDR1 SGHDT, CDR2 YYEEEE. J was trimmed by 8 bases and V by 3 bases; bases with no gene match: 7. CDR3 nucleotides: TGTGCCAGCAGCTCAGACAGGGTTTACGGCTACACCTTC. Its protein is CASSSDRVYGYTF.

This clone was detected only once. V usage is TRBV12-3 or TRBV12-4 and J usage is TRBJ1-2; 8 bases are a match to TRBD1. There are 12 residues in the CDR3. V lost 10 bases, J lost 8 bases, and 9 bases stayed unmatched. The CDR3 is CATLTGEGGYTF. Here the CDR3 DNA reads TGTGCCACTCTGACAGGGGAGGGCGGCTACACCTTC.

The chain links TRBV19 to TRBJ2-3; tentatively, D is TRBD1 (6 bases). This CDR3 comprises 15 residues. V gave up 3 bases and J gave up 4 bases, with 14 bases separating them. CDR1 is LNHDA and CDR2 is SQIVND in the germline V gene (reference sequence). The CDR3 DNA reads TGTGCCAGTAGTATTCGTCAGGGGCACGCAGATACGCAGTATTTT. Protein: CASSIRQGHADTQYF.

In DNA, the CDR3 is TGTGCCAGTCGACAGGGCCTCCCTACTAACTATGGCTACACCTTC. Encoded protein: CASRQGLPTNYGYTF. The J gene is TRBJ1-2, the V gene TRBV19; TRBD1 matches at 7 bases. Trimming took 8 bases from V and 0 from J; bases not matched to a gene: 9. Germline-derived CDR1 and CDR2 are LNHDA and SQIVND (reference sequence). The CDR3 length is 15 residues.

This clone has only one observation. The V call is TRBV6-5, the J call TRBJ2-1; the D is unclear. V dropped 4 bases and J dropped 3 bases, with 16 bases sitting between them. The CDR3 covers 16 residues. Germline CDR1 reads MNHEY; CDR2 reads SVGAGI. CDR3 loop: CASSSRSRRNYNEQFF. CDR3 nucleotide sequence: TGTGCCAGCAGTTCCCGGTCCCGGAGAAACTACAATGAGCAGTTCTTC.

The chain combines TRBV29-1 with TRBJ1-1; 9 bases agree with TRBD1. Per germline, CDR1 SQVTM and CDR2 ANQGSEA. The CDR3 sequence is 18 residues long. V was pared by 0 bases and J by 1 base, with 12 bases of the junction left unmatched. The CDR3 DNA is TGCAGCGTTGAAGATCGACGGACAGGGGCGAGGGGGAACACTGAAGCTTTCTTT. Amino acid sequence: CSVEDRRTGARGNTEAFF.